The rows below give T cell receptor beta chains drawn from one sample of a study of beta chain features in type 1 diabetes. Sequenced by immunoSEQ multiplex PCR; TCRdb stores in-frame clones only, minus some. The sample has roughly 350,000 clones, more than 9.5% seen once; the top ten hold approximately 0.016%. The sequenced sample consisted of naive CD4+ T cells from blood. The receptors stem from a woman in her twenties or thirties in good health. Both conserved end residues are part of each CDR3. D genes are given only for firm matches.

V	D	J	CDR3
TRBV5-4	NA	TRBJ2-4	CASSLRQGEVNIQYF
TRBV18	TRBD2	TRBJ2-1	CASSHSGSPYNEQFF
TRBV7-3	TRBD2	TRBJ2-2	CASSLRAGARTGELFF
TRBV9	TRBD1	TRBJ2-7	CASSQLGTGPYEQYF
TRBV27	NA	TRBJ2-5	CASSAQGWGETQYF
TRBV25-1	NA	TRBJ2-1	CASSEAGGSYNEQFF
TRBV19	TRBD2	TRBJ2-1	CASSLRTSGSYEQFF
TRBV7-2	TRBD2	TRBJ2-3	CASRKTSGIDTQYF
TRBV4-1	NA	TRBJ2-3	CASSQPDTSTDTQYF
TRBV7-9	TRBD2	TRBJ2-1	CASSLGLAGVTVNEQFF
TRBV7-2	NA	TRBJ2-1	CASSWVTGNEQFF
TRBV13	NA	TRBJ2-2	CASSLGTELFSTGELFF
TRBV6-6	TRBD2	TRBJ2-7	CATRPSGSAYEQYF
TRBV7-2	NA	TRBJ2-4	CASSPPDRKNIQYF
TRBV9	TRBD2	TRBJ2-5	CASSVAPGGADQETQYF
TRBV7-9	TRBD1	TRBJ1-1	CASSAGQGLNSPSAFF
TRBV27	TRBD2	TRBJ2-3	CASSLFIGGFTDTQYF
TRBV7-9	NA	TRBJ2-1	CASNLDFTREEQFF
TRBV14	NA	TRBJ2-5	CASSRQGWETQYF
TRBV28	TRBD1	TRBJ1-2	CASSLGQGAGGYTF
TRBV29-1	NA	TRBJ1-2	CSVDYTGIYGYTF
TRBV7-9	NA	TRBJ2-3	CASSLRARLEGGTDTQYF
TRBV4-3	NA	TRBJ2-3	CASSQEKPGSFWTDTQYF
TRBV7-9	NA	TRBJ1-5	CASSGWGQNQPQHF